These 26 T cell receptor beta chains were sequenced from one sample in a study of shared T cell receptors in the human thymus. Clones were read by immunoSEQ multiplex PCR, and TCRdb kept only the in-frame ones, dropping some. The data show 500,000 to 550,000 clones, about 84% seen once. These data were also filed under a second study, of human thymus T cells.

The sample was thymocytes. The source of these receptors is a boy under two years old with a congenital heart defect.

This rearrangement joins TRBV30 to TRBJ2-2, with 8 bases matching TRBD1. This CDR3 is 14 amino acids long. Unmatched junction bases numbered 4, after V lost 4 bases and J lost 3 bases. CDR1 and CDR2 (germline): GTSNPN, SVGIG (reference sequence). The CDR3, as DNA: TGTGCCTGGACGGAGACAGGGGACACCGGGGAGCTGTTTTTT. As protein: CAWTETGDTGELFF.

The rearrangement joins TRBV6-1 to TRBJ2-3; 10 bases are a match to TRBD2. Germline CDR1 and CDR2: MNHNS and SASEGT. The V gene end was trimmed by 4 bases and the J gene end by 0 bases; junction bases not matched to a gene: 13. This CDR3 spans 19 amino acids. CDR3 nucleotide sequence: TGTGCCAGCAGTGCGAGATGGGGGGGACTAGCGCTAAGCACAGATACGCAGTATTTT. This codes for CASSARWGGLALSTDTQYF.

In DNA form, the CDR3 reads TGTGCCAGCAGGGTGACTAGCGGGAGTACCGAGCAGTACTTC. It encodes CASRVTSGSTEQYF. The chain employs TRBV27 and TRBJ2-7; 12 bases are shared with TRBD2. The junction had 6 bases not matched to a gene; V was cut back by 6 bases and J by 6 bases. In germline, CDR1 is MNHEY, CDR2 SMNVEV (reference sequence). CDR3 length: 14 amino acids.

J is TRBJ2-3 and V is TRBV19; D is unclear. V gave up 5 bases and J gave up 9 bases, with 9 bases separating them. The germline V gene has CDR1 LNHDA and CDR2 SQIVND (reference sequence). The CDR3 spans 11 residues. CDR3 nucleotides: TGTGCCAGTAGTGCGGCAAGGACGCAGTATTTT. Its protein is CASSAARTQYF.

The V and J genes are TRBV15 and TRBJ2-1; 15 bases match TRBD2. Trimming removed 5 bases from V and 5 bases from J; junction bases left unmatched: 7. The CDR3 runs 17 residues. CDR1 and CDR2 (germline): LNHNV, YYDKDF (reference sequence). The CDR3 region has the DNA TGTGCCACCAGCGGGGGACTAGCGGGAGGTCGCCACAATGAGCAGTTCTTC. Protein: CATSGGLAGGRHNEQFF.

The rearrangement uses TRBV6-1 and TRBJ2-2, with D perhaps TRBD2 (6 bases). Germline values: CDR1 MNHNS, CDR2 SASEGT. The CDR3 spans 15 residues. V was clipped by 1 base and J by 4 bases, with 10 bases between them. CDR3 sequence (DNA): TGTGCCAGCAGTGAAGTTCGGGGGTGCACCGGGGAGCTGTTTTTT. Amino acid sequence: CASSEVRGCTGELFF.

CDR3 coding DNA: TGTGCCAGCAGTTCCGGGGTAGAAACAGGGGGCACCTACGAGCAGTACTTC. Amino acid sequence: CASSSGVETGGTYEQYF. The chain recombines TRBV27 with TRBJ2-7, with 9 bases identical to TRBD1. V lost 4 bases to trimming and J lost 2 bases; unmatched junction nucleotides: 12. Germline values: CDR1 MNHEY, CDR2 SMNVEV (reference sequence). CDR3 length: 17 amino acids.

The V call is TRBV5-5, the J call TRBJ2-7; the D gene is possibly TRBD2 (6 bases). Per germline, CDR1 SGHKS and CDR2 YYEKEE (reference sequence). The V end lost 5 bases, the J end lost 1 base, and 13 bases lay between the germline ends. The CDR3 contains 14 residues. CDR3 residues: CASSEGGSSYEQYF. The DNA of the CDR3 is TGTGCCAGCAGTGAGGGAGGAAGTTCCTACGAGCAGTACTTC. Full variable domain (remainder filled in from reference TRBV5-5 and TRBJ2-7): DAGVTQSPTHLIKTRGQQVTLRCSPISGHKSVSWYQQVLGQGPQFIFQYYEKEERGRGNFPDRFSARQFPNYSSELNVNALLLGDSALYLCASSEGGSSYEQYFGPGTRLTVT.

V and J are TRBV6-5 and TRBJ2-7; a weak D match, TRBD2 (7 bases). Germline CDR1 reads MNHEY; CDR2 reads SVGAGI. V lost 5 bases and J lost 1, with 15 bases in between. The CDR3 loop spans 15 amino acids. CDR3 bases: TGTGCCAGCAGTAAGGGGGGGACCCGATCCTACGAGCAGTACTTC. Its protein product is CASSKGGTRSYEQYF.

The chain employs TRBV9 and TRBJ2-7, with TRBD2 as a possible D gene (5 bases). Germline CDR1 SGDLS, CDR2 YYNGEE. The CDR3 sequence is 13 residues long. V was shortened by 5 bases and J by 1 base, with 10 bases between the two germline ends. This CDR3 is CASSGSESYEQYF. The CDR3, as DNA: TGTGCCAGCAGTGGTAGCGAGTCCTACGAGCAGTACTTC.

The chain links TRBV4-3 to TRBJ1-4; D unclear. The CDR3 contains 16 residues. V dropped 2 bases and J dropped 0 bases, with 10 bases sitting between them. Germline V gives CDR1 LGHNA, CDR2 YSLEER. CDR3: CASSQQALATNEKLFF. CDR3 DNA sequence: TGCGCCAGCAGCCAACAGGCGCTCGCAACTAATGAAAAACTGTTTTTT.

V gene TRBV5-1 combines with J gene TRBJ2-3, with 7 bases identical to TRBD1. V dropped 4 bases and J dropped 1; count of bases not matched to a gene: 6. The germline gives CDR1 SGHRS, CDR2 YFSETQ. The CDR3 runs to 15 residues. The CDR3 coding sequence is TGCGCCAGCAGCCTGACAGGGTTCGGCACAGATACGCAGTATTTT. This encodes CASSLTGFGTDTQYF.

The J gene is TRBJ2-7, the V gene TRBV19; no clear D. This CDR3 contains 11 residues. Germline lookup yields CDR1 LNHDA and CDR2 SQIVND (reference sequence). Trimming stripped 10 bases from V and 7 bases from J, with 14 bases between. CDR3 in DNA: TGTGCCACCCGGATGAGGCTGGAGCAGTACTTC. Amino acid sequence: CATRMRLEQYF.

The chain recombines TRBV6-1 with TRBJ2-1, with D hard to call. V was clipped by 3 bases and J by 12 bases, with 9 bases between them. Germline CDR1 MNHNS, CDR2 SASEGT. This CDR3 has 11 residues. The CDR3 DNA reads as TGTGCCAGCAGTGAGGGTAGCCCGCAGTTCTTC. Translating gives CASSEGSPQFF.

This sequence joins TRBV11-3 and TRBJ1-2; maybe TRBD1 (5 bases). The V end lost 1 base, the J end lost 3 bases, and 9 bases lay between the germline ends. Germline V gene data show CDR1 as SGHNT and CDR2 as YENEEA. The CDR3 spans 14 residues. CDR3 residues: CASSLGGSYYGYTF. DNA of the CDR3: TGTGCCAGCAGCTTAGGGGGCAGCTACTATGGCTACACCTTC.

V gene TRBV11-2 combines with J gene TRBJ2-7; TRBD2 matches at 14 bases. This CDR3 contains 15 residues. The V gene's germline CDR1 is SGHAT and CDR2 FQNNGV. With V trimmed by 5 bases and J by 4 bases, 4 bases remained unmatched. This CDR3 reads CASSLRTSGRYEQYF. CDR3 sequence (DNA): TGTGCCAGCAGCCTAAGGACTAGCGGGAGGTACGAGCAGTACTTC. Using reference TRBV11-2 and TRBJ2-7 for the parts outside the CDR3, the full variable domain is EAGVAQSPRYKIIEKRQSVAFWCNPISGHATLYWYQQILGQGPKLLIQFQNNGVVDDSQLPKDRFSAERLKGVDSTLKIQPAKLEDSAVYLCASSLRTSGRYEQYFGPGTRLTVT.

This chain connects TRBV4-3 to TRBJ2-1, with D possibly TRBD2 on 5 matching bases. The CDR3 spans 15 residues. Germline assignment: CDR1 LGHNA and CDR2 YSLEER. Trimming removed 4 bases from V and 4 bases from J, with 14 bases in between. This CDR3 reads CASSPRGLPYNEQFF. As DNA, the CDR3 is TGCGCCAGCAGCCCCCGAGGGCTCCCTTACAATGAGCAGTTCTTC.

The J gene is TRBJ1-1, the V gene TRBV25-1, with 7 positions matching TRBD1. V gave up 6 bases and J gave up 8 bases; unmatched junction bases: 3. Germline CDR1 MGHDK, CDR2 SYGVNS. This CDR3 has 11 amino acids. This CDR3 reads CASRTGSEAFF. As DNA, the CDR3 is TGTGCCAGCAGGACAGGGTCCGAAGCTTTCTTT. Complete variable domain (other parts from reference TRBV25-1 and TRBJ1-1): EADIYQTPRYLVIGTGKKITLECSQTMGHDKMYWYQQDPGMELHLIHYSYGVNSTEKGDLSSESTVSRIRTEHFPLTLESARPSHTSQYLCASRTGSEAFFGQGTRLTVV.

This clone was recorded once. The rearrangement uses TRBV9 and TRBJ1-3; possibly TRBD1 for D (5 bases). Germline V gives CDR1 SGDLS, CDR2 YYNGEE. V was shortened by 4 bases and J by 0 bases, with 20 bases between the two germline ends. The CDR3 has 18 amino acids. The CDR3 sequence is CASSTDREGTLSGNTIYF. CDR3 nucleotide sequence: TGTGCCAGCAGCACCGATAGGGAGGGGACGCTCTCTGGAAACACCATATATTTT.

The J gene is TRBJ2-5, the V gene TRBV2, with 7 bases matching TRBD1. V was pared by 9 bases and J by 1 base, with 2 bases of the junction left unmatched. Germline lookup yields CDR1 SNHLY and CDR2 FYNNEI. This CDR3 is built from 12 residues. CDR3 residues: CARGQVQETQYF. The CDR3 DNA follows: TGTGCCAGAGGACAGGTCCAAGAGACCCAGTACTTC.

The chain recombines TRBV4-2 with TRBJ2-7; TRBD2 matches 9 bases. This CDR3 has 18 amino acids. Losses at the gene ends were 3 bases for V and 6 bases for J; bases not matched to a gene: 18. Germline loops: CDR1 LGHNA, CDR2 YNFKEQ. CDR3 region: CASSQHAEAGGSYGEQYF. Here the CDR3 DNA reads TGTGCCAGCAGCCAGCATGCTGAGGCGGGAGGGTCCTATGGCGAGCAGTACTTC.

V is TRBV4-1 and J is TRBJ1-4, with TRBD1 matching over 9 bases. In germline, CDR1 is MGHRA, CDR2 YSYEKL. The CDR3 loop spans 16 amino acids. The trim removed 5 bases at V and 8 bases at J, leaving 12 bases unmatched. The CDR3 loop reads CASSSFRDRVGEKLFF. The CDR3 bases are TGCGCCAGCAGCTCCTTCCGGGACAGGGTAGGGGAAAAACTGTTTTTT.

Comments on this clone: An end of the junction differs from the germline gene, which may be a read error. This rearrangement joins TRBV7-8 to TRBJ2-7; perhaps TRBD2 as D (5 bases). Germline V gives CDR1 SGHVS, CDR2 FQNEAQ. This CDR3 spans 12 amino acids. Here the CDR3 DNA reads TGTGCCAGCAGCCTAGCCGGGGACGAGCAGTACTTC. Its protein product is CASSLAGDEQYF.

The chain employs TRBV29-1 and TRBJ2-1; 10 bases are shared with TRBD2. CDR3 size: 12 residues. V dropped 5 bases and J dropped 7; count of bases not matched to a gene: 2. Germline V gene lookup returns CDR1 SQVTM and CDR2 ANQGSEA. The CDR3 bases are TGCAGCGTTTTGACTAGCGGGAATGAGCAGTTCTTC. The encoded protein is CSVLTSGNEQFF.

The rearrangement joins TRBV11-2 to TRBJ2-5; D possibly corresponds to TRBD1 (6 bases). The CDR3 extends over 12 amino acids. V shed 4 bases and J shed 13 bases, with 16 bases lying between them. CDR1 is SGHAT and CDR2 is FQNNGV in the germline V gene. Here the CDR3 reads CASSSPGTPLYF. In nucleotides, the CDR3 is TGTGCCAGCAGCTCACCCGGGACACCGTTGTACTTC.

The V and J genes are TRBV29-1 and TRBJ2-1, with 8 bases identical to TRBD2. Germline trimming cut 0 bases from V and 4 bases from J; bases unmatched to any gene: 5. The V gene's germline CDR1 is SQVTM and CDR2 ANQGSEA. This CDR3 spans 15 amino acids. The DNA of the CDR3 is TGCAGCGTTGAAGAAAAGCGGGAGAGGTACAATGAGCAGTTCTTC. It translates to CSVEEKRERYNEQFF.